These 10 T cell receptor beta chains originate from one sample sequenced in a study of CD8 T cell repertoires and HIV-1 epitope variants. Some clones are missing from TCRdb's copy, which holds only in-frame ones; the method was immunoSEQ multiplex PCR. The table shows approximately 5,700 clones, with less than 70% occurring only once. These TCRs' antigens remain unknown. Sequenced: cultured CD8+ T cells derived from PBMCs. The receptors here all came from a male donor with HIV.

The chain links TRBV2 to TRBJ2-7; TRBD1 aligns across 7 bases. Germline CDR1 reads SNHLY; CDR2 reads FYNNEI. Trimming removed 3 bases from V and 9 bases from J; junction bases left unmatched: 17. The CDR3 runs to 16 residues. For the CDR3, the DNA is TGTGCCAGCAGTGAGACGTTGGGGACAGTCCCTTTTGGGCAGTACTTC. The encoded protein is CASSETLGTVPFGQYF. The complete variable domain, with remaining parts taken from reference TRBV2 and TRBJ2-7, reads EPEVTQTPSHQVTQMGQEVILRCVPISNHLYFYWYRQILGQKVEFLVSFYNNEISEKSEIFDDQFSVERPDGSNFTLKIRSTKLEDSAMYFCASSETLGTVPFGQYFGPGTRLTVT.

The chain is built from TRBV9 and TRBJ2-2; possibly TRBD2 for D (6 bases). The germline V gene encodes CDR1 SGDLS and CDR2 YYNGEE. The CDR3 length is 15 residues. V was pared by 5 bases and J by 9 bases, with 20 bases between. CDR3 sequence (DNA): TGTGCCAGCAGGTCCTCCCGGGACTCCCCCCGGGAGCTGTTTTTT. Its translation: CASRSSRDSPRELFF.

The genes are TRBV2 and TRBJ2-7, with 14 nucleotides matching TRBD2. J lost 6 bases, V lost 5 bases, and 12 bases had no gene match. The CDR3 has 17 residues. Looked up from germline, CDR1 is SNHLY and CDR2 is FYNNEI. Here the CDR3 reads CASSTGLAGVGASEQYF. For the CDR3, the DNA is TGTGCCAGCAGTACGGGACTAGCGGGAGTGGGCGCCTCCGAGCAGTACTTC.

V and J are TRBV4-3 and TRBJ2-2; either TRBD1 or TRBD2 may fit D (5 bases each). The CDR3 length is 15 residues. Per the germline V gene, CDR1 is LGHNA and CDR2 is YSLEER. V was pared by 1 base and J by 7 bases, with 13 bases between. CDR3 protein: CASSQVQGGFGELFF. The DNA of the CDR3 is TGCGCCAGCAGCCAAGTGCAGGGCGGGTTCGGGGAGCTGTTTTTT.

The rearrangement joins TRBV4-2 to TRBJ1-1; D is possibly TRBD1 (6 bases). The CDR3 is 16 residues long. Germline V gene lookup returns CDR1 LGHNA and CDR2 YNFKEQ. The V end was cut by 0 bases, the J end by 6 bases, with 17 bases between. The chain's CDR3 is CASSQDRGQFGAEAFF. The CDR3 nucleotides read TGTGCCAGCAGCCAAGATCGGGGGCAGTTCGGCGCTGAAGCTTTCTTT.

The CDR3 nucleotides read TGTGCCAGCAGCTTATCAGGTCCCTACGAGCAGTACTTC. Translating it yields CASSLSGPYEQYF. The chain couples TRBV5-4 to TRBJ2-7, with D uncertain. CDR1 is SGHNT and CDR2 is YYREEE in the germline V gene (reference sequence). The length of the CDR3 is 13 residues. Trimming removed 2 bases from V and 2 bases from J, with 8 bases in between.

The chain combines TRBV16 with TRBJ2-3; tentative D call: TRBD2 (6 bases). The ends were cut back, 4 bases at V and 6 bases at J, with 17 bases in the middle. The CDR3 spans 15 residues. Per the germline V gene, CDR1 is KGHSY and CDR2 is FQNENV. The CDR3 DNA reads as TGTGCCAGCAGCCTCGGAGGGGCTAAATCGGATACGCAGTATTTT. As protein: CASSLGGAKSDTQYF.

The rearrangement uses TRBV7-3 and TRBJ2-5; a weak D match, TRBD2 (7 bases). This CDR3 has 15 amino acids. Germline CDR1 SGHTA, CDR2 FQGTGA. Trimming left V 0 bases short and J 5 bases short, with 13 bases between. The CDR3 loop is CASSLTGGLGETQYF. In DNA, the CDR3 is TGTGCCAGCAGCTTAACCGGGGGGCTAGGGGAGACCCAGTACTTC. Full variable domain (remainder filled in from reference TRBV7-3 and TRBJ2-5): GAGVSQTPSNKVTEKGKYVELRCDPISGHTALYWYRQSLGQGPEFLIYFQGTGAADDSGLPNDRFFAVRPEGSVSTLKIQRTERGDSAVYLCASSLTGGLGETQYFGPGTRLLVL.

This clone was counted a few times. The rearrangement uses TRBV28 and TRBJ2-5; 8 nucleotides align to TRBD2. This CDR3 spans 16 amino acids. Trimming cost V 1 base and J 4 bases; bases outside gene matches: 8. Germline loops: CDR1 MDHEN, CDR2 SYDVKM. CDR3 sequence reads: CASSLSDGGVGETQYF. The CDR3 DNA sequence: TGTGCCAGCAGTTTATCCGACGGGGGGGTCGGAGAGACCCAGTACTTC.

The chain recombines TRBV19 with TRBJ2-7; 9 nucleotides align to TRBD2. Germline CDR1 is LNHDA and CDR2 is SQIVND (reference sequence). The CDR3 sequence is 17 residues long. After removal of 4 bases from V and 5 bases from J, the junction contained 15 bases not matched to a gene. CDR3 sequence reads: CASSTPTSGTSTNEQYF. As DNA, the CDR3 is TGTGCCAGTAGTACGCCAACTTCCGGGACTAGCACTAACGAGCAGTACTTC.